This T cell receptor beta chain is drawn from a study of shared clonotypes between healthy human individuals. Study results and limitations: Clonotypes shared by all four donors outscored non-shared clonotypes in generation probability.

Profiled with immunoSEQ multiplex PCR; TCRdb holds only in-frame clones, not every one. The sample contains around 2.1 million clones, more than 90% of which appear only once. Comments on this clone: Antigen unknown.

CDR1 and CDR2 (germline): SEHNR, FQNEAQ (reference sequence). This CDR3 is 17 amino acids long. V dropped 6 bases and J dropped 6; count of bases not matched to a gene: 14. Material for sequencing was naive CD4+ T cells sorted from blood. Subset indicated: CD45RA+ positively selected. The clonotype originates from a man aged 18-30 years in good health. The chain recombines TRBV7-9 with TRBJ2-1; TRBD2 matches 10 bases. CDR3 region: CASRSPVGTSDSNEQFF. The CDR3 DNA is TGTGCCAGCAGATCCCCGGTGGGGACTAGCGATTCCAATGAGCAGTTCTTC.